This entry features one TCR beta chain sequence. Its antigen is still unknown. This entry belongs to a study of T cells after yellow fever vaccination. TCRdb reprocessed the 5' RACE reads via MiXCR and lists one record per CDR3 protein. The table records about 220,000 distinct CDR3 sequences, approximately 3% of them present only once. General study points: Clonotypes appearing in both CD4 and CD8 compartments existed, and their share was small. Peaking on day 5 versus 15, the secondary response was faster but weaker. After the booster, about 95% of CD4 and about nine tenths of CD8 primary-response clones were re-detected.

Trimming took 0 bases from V and 6 from J; bases not matched to a gene: 16. CDR3 length equals 19 residues. Germline V gene sequence: CDR1 LGHNA, CDR2 YNFKEQ. This receptor was obtained from a man aged 18-30 years who received the YFV17D yellow fever vaccine. This rearrangement joins TRBV4-2 to TRBJ1-4; TRBD1 matches 7 bases. This specimen was CD4+ T cells sorted from PBMCs, taken 10 days after the yellow fever booster vaccination. The CDR3 bases are TGTGCCAGCAGCCAAGAGTCCAATCGTTACCTCCAGGGGGATGAAAAACTGTTTTTT. It is translated as CASSQESNRYLQGDEKLFF.